In this sample, the clone carrying this TCR beta chain turned up a few times. In the original processing: By means of reference gene primer amplification, nucleated cell counts were estimated. Only in-frame clones appear in the TCRdb table, and some are missing; sequencing was by immunoSEQ multiplex PCR. That table is the source of V, J and clone size, and D and trimming were worked out from the DNA. In the table there are nearly 350,000 clones, more than 85% of which are singletons. The CDR3 runs 14 residues. Germline V gives CDR1 LNHNV, CDR2 YYDKDF (reference sequence). The V end was cut by 0 bases, the J end by 2 bases, with 7 bases between. This sample was taken from a study of blood T cell repertoires in COVID-19. The wider study: Samples came from the United States, Italy and Spain, spanning acute and convalescent COVID-19.

The V and J genes are TRBV15 and TRBJ1-2, with D unclear. This clonotype was sampled from a woman younger than 45 who had recovered from COVID-19. Sequencing was performed on PBMCs or T cells enriched from blood (not recorded which). The CDR3 is CATSRDGQNYGYTF. The CDR3 coding sequence is TGTGCCACCAGCAGAGACGGTCAAAACTATGGCTACACCTTC. Filled out from reference TRBV15 and TRBJ1-2, the complete variable domain reads DAMVIQNPRYQVTQFGKPVTLSCSQTLNHNVMYWYQQKSSQAPKLLFHYYDKDFNNEADTPDNFQSRRPNTSFCFLDIRSPGLGDTAMYLCATSRDGQNYGYTFGSGTRLTVV.